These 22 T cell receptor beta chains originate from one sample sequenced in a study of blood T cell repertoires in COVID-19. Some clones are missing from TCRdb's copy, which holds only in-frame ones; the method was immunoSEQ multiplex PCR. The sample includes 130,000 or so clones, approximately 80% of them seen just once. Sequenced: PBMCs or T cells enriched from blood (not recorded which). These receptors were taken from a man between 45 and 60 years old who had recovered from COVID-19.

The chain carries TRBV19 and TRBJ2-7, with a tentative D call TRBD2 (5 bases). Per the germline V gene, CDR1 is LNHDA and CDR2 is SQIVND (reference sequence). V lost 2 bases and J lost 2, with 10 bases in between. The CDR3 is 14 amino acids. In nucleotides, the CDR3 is TGTGCCAGTAGTATAAAAGGCGGGCCCTACGAGCAGTACTTC. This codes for CASSIKGGPYEQYF.

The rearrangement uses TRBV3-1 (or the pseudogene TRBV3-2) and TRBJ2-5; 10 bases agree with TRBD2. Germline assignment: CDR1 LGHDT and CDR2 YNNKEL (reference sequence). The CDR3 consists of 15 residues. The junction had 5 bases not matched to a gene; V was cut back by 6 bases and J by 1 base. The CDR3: CASRVAGGVQETQYF. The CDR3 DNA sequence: TGTGCCAGCAGGGTAGCGGGGGGCGTCCAAGAGACCCAGTACTTC.

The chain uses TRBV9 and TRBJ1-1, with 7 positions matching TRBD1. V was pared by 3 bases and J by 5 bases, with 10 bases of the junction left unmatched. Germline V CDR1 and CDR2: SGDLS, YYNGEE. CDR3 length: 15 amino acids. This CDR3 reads CASSGKQGSITEAFF. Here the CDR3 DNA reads TGTGCCAGCAGCGGGAAACAGGGGTCAATAACTGAAGCTTTCTTT. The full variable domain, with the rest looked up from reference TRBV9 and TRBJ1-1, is DSGVTQTPKHLITATGQRVTLRCSPRSGDLSVYWYQQSLDQGLQFLIQYYNGEERAKGNILERFSAQQFPDLHSELNLSSLELGDSALYFCASSGKQGSITEAFFGQGTRLTVV.

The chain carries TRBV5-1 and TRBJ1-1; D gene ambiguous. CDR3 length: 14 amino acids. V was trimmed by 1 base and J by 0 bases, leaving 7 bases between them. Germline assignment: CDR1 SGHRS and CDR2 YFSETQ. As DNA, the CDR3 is TGCGCCAGCAGCTTGAGTCAGGTGAACACTGAAGCTTTCTTT. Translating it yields CASSLSQVNTEAFF.

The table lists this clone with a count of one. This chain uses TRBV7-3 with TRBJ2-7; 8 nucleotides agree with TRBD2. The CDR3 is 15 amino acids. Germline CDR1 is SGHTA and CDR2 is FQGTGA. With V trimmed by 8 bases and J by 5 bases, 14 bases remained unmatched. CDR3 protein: CASSQSGGGLHEQYF. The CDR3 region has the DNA TGTGCCAGCTCCCAATCCGGGGGGGGATTGCACGAGCAGTACTTC.

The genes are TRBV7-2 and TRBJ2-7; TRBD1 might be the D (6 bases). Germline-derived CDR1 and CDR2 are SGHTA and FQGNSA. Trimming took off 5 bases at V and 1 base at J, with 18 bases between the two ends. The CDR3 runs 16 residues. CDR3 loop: CASSPALGRGSYEQYF. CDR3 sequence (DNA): TGTGCCAGCAGCCCCGCCTTGGGCAGGGGTTCCTACGAGCAGTACTTC.

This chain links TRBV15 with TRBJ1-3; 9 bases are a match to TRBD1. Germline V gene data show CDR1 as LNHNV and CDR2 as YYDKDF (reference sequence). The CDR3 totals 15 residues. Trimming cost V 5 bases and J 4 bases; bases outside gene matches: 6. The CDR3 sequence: CATSDGTGSGNTIYF. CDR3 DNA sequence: TGTGCCACCAGCGACGGGACAGGGTCAGGAAACACCATATATTTT.

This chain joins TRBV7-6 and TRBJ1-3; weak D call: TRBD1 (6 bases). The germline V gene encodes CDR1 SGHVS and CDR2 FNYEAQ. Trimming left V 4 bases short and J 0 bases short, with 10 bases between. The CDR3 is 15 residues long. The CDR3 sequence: CASSSQGGSGNTIYF. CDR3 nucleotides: TGTGCCAGCAGCTCACAGGGTGGCTCTGGAAACACCATATATTTT.

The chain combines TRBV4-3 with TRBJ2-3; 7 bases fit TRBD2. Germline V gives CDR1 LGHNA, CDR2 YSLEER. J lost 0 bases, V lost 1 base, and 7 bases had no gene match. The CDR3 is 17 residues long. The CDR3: CASSQGGTGGSTDTQYF. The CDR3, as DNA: TGCGCCAGCAGCCAAGGGGGCACGGGGGGTAGCACAGATACGCAGTATTTT.

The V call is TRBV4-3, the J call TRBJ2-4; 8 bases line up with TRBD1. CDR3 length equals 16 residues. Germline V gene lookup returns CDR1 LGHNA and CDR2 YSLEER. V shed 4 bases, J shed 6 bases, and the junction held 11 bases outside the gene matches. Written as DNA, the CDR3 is TGCGCCAGCAGCCGAATTCAGGGGGCTGAAGGAAACATTCAGTACTTC. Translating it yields CASSRIQGAEGNIQYF.

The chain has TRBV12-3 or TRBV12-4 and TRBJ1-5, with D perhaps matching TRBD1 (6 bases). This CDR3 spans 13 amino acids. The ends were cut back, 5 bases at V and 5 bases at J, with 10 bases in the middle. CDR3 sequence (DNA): TGTGCCAGCAGTATACAGGGTTATCAGCCCCAGCATTTT. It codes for CASSIQGYQPQHF.

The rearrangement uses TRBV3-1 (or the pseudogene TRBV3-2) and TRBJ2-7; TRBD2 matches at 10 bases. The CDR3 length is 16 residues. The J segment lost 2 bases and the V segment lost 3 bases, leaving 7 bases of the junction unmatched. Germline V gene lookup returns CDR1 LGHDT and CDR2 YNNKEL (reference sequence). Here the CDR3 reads CASSHVLSGGAYEQYF. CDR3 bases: TGTGCCAGCAGCCATGTATTGAGCGGGGGGGCCTACGAGCAGTACTTC.

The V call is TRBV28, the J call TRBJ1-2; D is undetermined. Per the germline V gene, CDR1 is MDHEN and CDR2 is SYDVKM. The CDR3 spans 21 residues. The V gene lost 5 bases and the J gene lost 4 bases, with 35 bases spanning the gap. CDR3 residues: CASSHYKEGLRTFSRIYGYTF. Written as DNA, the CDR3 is TGTGCCAGCAGTCACTACAAGGAGGGCCTTCGAACGTTCTCTCGTATCTATGGCTACACCTTC.

The CDR3 sequence is CASSPGTGRNTGELFF. As DNA, the CDR3 is TGTGCCAGCAGCCCCGGGACAGGGAGAAACACCGGGGAGCTGTTTTTT. The chain carries TRBV5-4 and TRBJ2-2; 9 bases fit TRBD1. Losses at the gene ends were 4 bases for V and 2 bases for J; bases not matched to a gene: 6. The CDR3 loop spans 16 amino acids. Germline V gene lookup returns CDR1 SGHNT and CDR2 YYREEE (reference sequence).

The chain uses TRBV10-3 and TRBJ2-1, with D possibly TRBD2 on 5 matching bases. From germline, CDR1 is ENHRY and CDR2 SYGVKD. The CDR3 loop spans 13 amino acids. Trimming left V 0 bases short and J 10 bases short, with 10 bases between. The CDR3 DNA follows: TGTGCCATCAGTGAGTCAGGGTCGGGGGAGCAGTTCTTC. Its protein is CAISESGSGEQFF.

CDR3: CASSPTPRDRHHSGNTIYF. CDR3 nucleotide sequence: TGTGCCAGCAGCCCCACCCCCAGGGACAGACACCACTCTGGAAACACCATATATTTT. This chain connects TRBV3-1 (or the pseudogene TRBV3-2) to TRBJ1-3, with 7 bases fitting TRBD1. The CDR3 totals 19 residues. V lost 4 bases to trimming and J lost 0 bases; unmatched junction nucleotides: 15. CDR1 is LGHDT, CDR2 YNNKEL, per germline (reference sequence).

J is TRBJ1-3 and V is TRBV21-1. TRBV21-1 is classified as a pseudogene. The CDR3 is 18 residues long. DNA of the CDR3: TGTGCCAGCAGCAAAGCGCAATGGACTCTGGACTCTGGAAACACCATATATTTT. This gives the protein CASSKAQWTLDSGNTIYF.

The CDR3 sequence is CASSPYQGLAGGTGTQYF. The CDR3 DNA sequence: TGTGCCAGCAGCCCGTATCAAGGACTAGCGGGGGGGACGGGTACGCAGTATTTT. This chain uses TRBV11-2 with TRBJ2-3; 15 nucleotides match TRBD2. Germline V CDR1 and CDR2: SGHAT, FQNNGV. V lost 5 bases to trimming and J lost 8 bases; unmatched junction nucleotides: 14. This CDR3 comprises 18 residues. The whole variable domain, remainder taken from reference TRBV11-2 and TRBJ2-3, is EAGVAQSPRYKIIEKRQSVAFWCNPISGHATLYWYQQILGQGPKLLIQFQNNGVVDDSQLPKDRFSAERLKGVDSTLKIQPAKLEDSAVYLCASSPYQGLAGGTGTQYFGPGTRLTVL.

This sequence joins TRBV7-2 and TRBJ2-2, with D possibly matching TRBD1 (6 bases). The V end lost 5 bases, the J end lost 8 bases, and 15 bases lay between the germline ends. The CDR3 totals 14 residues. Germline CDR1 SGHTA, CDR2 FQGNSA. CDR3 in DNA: TGTGCCAGCAGCCTTGACAGGATTCGGGGGGAGCTGTTTTTT. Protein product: CASSLDRIRGELFF.

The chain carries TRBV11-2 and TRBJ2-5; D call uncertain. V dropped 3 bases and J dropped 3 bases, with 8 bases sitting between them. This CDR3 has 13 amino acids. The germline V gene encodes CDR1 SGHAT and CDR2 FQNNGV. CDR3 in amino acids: CASSFERKETQYF. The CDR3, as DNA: TGTGCCAGCAGCTTCGAGAGGAAAGAGACCCAGTACTTC.

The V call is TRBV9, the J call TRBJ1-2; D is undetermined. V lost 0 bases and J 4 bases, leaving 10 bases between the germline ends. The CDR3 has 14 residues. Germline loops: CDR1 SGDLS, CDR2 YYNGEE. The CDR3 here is CASSVENSFYGYTF. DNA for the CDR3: TGTGCCAGCAGCGTAGAGAACAGTTTCTATGGCTACACCTTC.

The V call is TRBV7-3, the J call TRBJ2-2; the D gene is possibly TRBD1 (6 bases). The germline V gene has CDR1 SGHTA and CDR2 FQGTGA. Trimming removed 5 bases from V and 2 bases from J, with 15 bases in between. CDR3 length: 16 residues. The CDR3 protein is CASSPTGTLNTGELFF. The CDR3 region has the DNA TGTGCCAGCAGCCCTACCGGGACACTTAACACCGGGGAGCTGTTTTTT.